A single sample gave rise to the 32 T cell receptor beta chains below, sequenced in a study of T cell repertoires in cytomegalovirus infection. One entry per CDR3 protein results from TCRdb running MiXCR on the reads. The data contain about 450,000 distinct CDR3 sequences, roughly a third of them singletons. The sequenced sample consisted of PBMCs. The receptors originated from a human donor in good health (CMV status not recorded). Some clones in this sample may be carry-over from other donors' samples.

This clonotype came up a few times. The V gene is TRBV19, the J gene TRBJ2-7; D might be TRBD2 (5 bases). The CDR3 consists of 13 residues. V lost 4 bases and J 6 bases, leaving 13 bases between the germline ends. Germline CDR1 and CDR2: LNHDA and SQIVND (reference sequence). The DNA of the CDR3 is TGTGCCAGTAGTAAACCAGGACGGGGCGAGCAGTACTTC. It encodes CASSKPGRGEQYF.

This clonotype was observed a handful of times. The chain employs TRBV19 and TRBJ2-6, with a weak D call TRBD1 (6 bases). Trimming shortened V by 7 bases and J by 7 bases, and 26 bases separated the two germline ends. The CDR3 is 18 residues long. The V gene's germline CDR1 is LNHDA and CDR2 SQIVND (reference sequence). The CDR3 is CASTPRQARPLSANVLTF. CDR3 nucleotide sequence: TGTGCCAGTACCCCCCGACAGGCCCGTCCACTTAGCGCCAACGTCCTGACTTTC.

This chain joins TRBV20-1 and TRBJ2-1; D is possibly TRBD2 (7 bases). The CDR3 spans 15 residues. Germline V gene lookup returns CDR1 DFQATT and CDR2 SNEGSKA (reference sequence). V dropped 2 bases and J dropped 7 bases, with 18 bases sitting between them. The CDR3 here is CSARTAGALRNEQFF. The CDR3 coding sequence is TGCAGTGCTAGAACGGCGGGGGCGCTCCGGAATGAGCAGTTCTTC.

The table lists this clonotype with a few counts. The J gene is TRBJ2-5, the V gene TRBV6-1; perhaps TRBD2 as D (5 bases). Germline lookup yields CDR1 MNHNS and CDR2 SASEGT. The CDR3 runs 15 residues. Trimming left V 3 bases short and J 2 bases short, with 13 bases between. CDR3 sequence: CASSDRARLQETQYF. As DNA, the CDR3 is TGTGCCAGCAGTGATCGGGCCAGACTACAAGAGACCCAGTACTTC.

There are a few counts of this clonotype. The chain is built from TRBV10-1 and TRBJ1-1; 7 nucleotides agree with TRBD1. Germline CDR1 WNHNN, CDR2 SYGVQD (reference sequence). V dropped 6 bases and J dropped 0; count of bases not matched to a gene: 13. The CDR3 is 17 amino acids. In DNA, the CDR3 is TGCGCCAGCAGCGACAACCCCCGGGACAGATTGAACACTGAAGCTTTCTTT. Translated: CASSDNPRDRLNTEAFF.

The sample holds many counts of this clonotype. This rearrangement joins TRBV12-3 or TRBV12-4 to TRBJ2-3, with 10 bases matching TRBD1. This CDR3 is built from 14 residues. The V and J ends lost 3 bases and 4 bases, in that order; junction bases with no gene match: 1. This chain's CDR3 is CASSFGQGADTQYF. The CDR3 DNA sequence: TGTGCCAGCAGTTTCGGACAGGGGGCAGATACGCAGTATTTT.

The rearrangement uses TRBV11-2 and TRBJ2-3; weak D call: TRBD2 (5 bases). With 4 bases removed from V and 2 bases from J, the gap between germline ends came to 13 bases. The CDR3 extends over 15 amino acids. Germline-derived CDR1 and CDR2 are SGHAT and FQNNGV. Written as DNA, the CDR3 is TGTGCCAGCAGCTCAGGACTGCGACCCACAGATACGCAGTATTTT. Its protein product is CASSSGLRPTDTQYF. The entire variable domain, with the rest obtained from reference TRBV11-2 and TRBJ2-3, is as follows: EAGVAQSPRYKIIEKRQSVAFWCNPISGHATLYWYQQILGQGPKLLIQFQNNGVVDDSQLPKDRFSAERLKGVDSTLKIQPAKLEDSAVYLCASSSGLRPTDTQYFGPGTRLTVL.

The genes are TRBV20-1 and TRBJ2-3; the D gene is possibly TRBD2 (5 bases). This CDR3 is 13 amino acids long. CDR1 and CDR2 (germline): DFQATT, SNEGSKA (reference sequence). The CDR3 reads CSPPPAGTDTQYF. The CDR3 DNA reads as TGCAGCCCGCCCCCAGCGGGCACAGATACGCAGTATTTT.

On this clonotype itself: Without the conserved terminal phenylalanine or tryptophan, this CDR3 likely stems from a read error. V and J are TRBV12-3 or TRBV12-4 and TRBJ1-2; 7 nucleotides line up with TRBD1. There are 15 residues in the CDR3. CDR3 nucleotide sequence: TGTGCCATCAGTCCCCGGGACAGCCACGCCTATGGCTACACCTTA. Protein sequence: CAISPRDSHAYGYTL.

The chain uses TRBV5-1 and TRBJ1-1, with D hard to call. Trimming removed 4 bases from V and 1 base from J, with 8 bases in between. This CDR3 contains 13 residues. CDR1 and CDR2 from the germline V gene are SGHRS and YFSETQ. DNA of the CDR3: TGCGCCAGCAGCCGAGAGCAGAACACTGAAGCTTTCTTT. It translates to CASSREQNTEAFF.

The V and J genes are TRBV10-3 and TRBJ1-1, with D hard to call. V lost 0 bases to trimming and J lost 0 bases, with 5 bases between them. Germline V lookup: CDR1 ENHRY, CDR2 SYGVKD. This CDR3 region has 14 residues. CDR3 amino acids: CAISESGLNTEAFF. CDR3 coding DNA: TGTGCCATCAGTGAGTCCGGACTGAACACTGAAGCTTTCTTT.

Ten or more counts support this clonotype. The J gene is TRBJ2-5, the V gene TRBV28; TRBD1 is a possible D gene (6 bases). Germline V gene data show CDR1 as MDHEN and CDR2 as SYDVKM. Trimming cost V 11 bases and J 0 bases, with 13 bases left between them. The CDR3 sequence is 13 residues long. DNA for the CDR3: TGTGCCGCCGGGACACCAAACCAAGAGACCCAGTACTTC. Translation gives CAAGTPNQETQYF.

Only a few counts were recorded for this clonotype. The chain uses TRBV12-3 or TRBV12-4 and TRBJ1-5, with 7 positions matching TRBD1. With V trimmed by 3 bases and J by 5 bases, 1 base remained unmatched. The CDR3 runs to 13 residues. The CDR3 DNA sequence: TGTGCCAGCAGTTTGACAGGGTATCAGCCCCAGCATTTT. Encoded protein: CASSLTGYQPQHF.

This clonotype was counted between two and nine times. This sequence joins TRBV6-5 and TRBJ2-1; perhaps TRBD2 as D (6 bases). Germline CDR1 MNHEY, CDR2 SVGAGI. This CDR3 region has 16 residues. Trimming cost V 1 base and J 0 bases, with 10 bases left between them. This CDR3 is CASSYLGGFSYNEQFF. The CDR3 nucleotides read TGTGCCAGCAGTTACTTGGGGGGATTCTCCTACAATGAGCAGTTCTTC.

This clonotype was recorded a few times. The chain recombines TRBV14 with TRBJ2-6; D uncertain. The CDR3 spans 13 residues. From germline, CDR1 is SGHDN and CDR2 FVKESK. V lost 2 bases and J 4 bases, leaving 3 bases between the germline ends. As DNA, the CDR3 is TGTGCCAGCAGCCAAAGAGGGGCCAACGTCCTGACTTTC. Amino acids: CASSQRGANVLTF.

The CDR3 DNA reads TGTGCCAGCAGTGAATCCCAGGGGGCTGGCACCGGGGAGCTGTTTTTT. Its protein is CASSESQGAGTGELFF. The V call is TRBV2, the J call TRBJ2-2; 8 positions agree with TRBD1. The CDR3 has 16 residues. Trimming took 2 bases from V and 4 from J; bases not matched to a gene: 6. The V gene's germline CDR1 is SNHLY and CDR2 FYNNEI.

A few counts support this clonotype. The chain recombines TRBV4-1 with TRBJ2-3, with no clear D. Germline V gene data show CDR1 as MGHRA and CDR2 as YSYEKL. V lost 4 bases and J lost 4, with 9 bases in between. The CDR3 spans 13 residues. This chain's CDR3 is CASSLLVADTQYF. DNA for the CDR3: TGCGCCAGCAGCCTGCTGGTGGCAGATACGCAGTATTTT.

This clonotype was counted many times. The chain has TRBV7-2 and TRBJ1-3; maybe TRBD1 (5 bases). CDR3 length: 16 amino acids. The germline CDR1 and CDR2 sequences are SGHTA and FQGNSA. The germline V and J ends were trimmed by 1 base and 0 bases, with 10 bases remaining between them. CDR3 DNA: TGTGCCAGCAGCTTAGGACAGATACACTCTGGAAACACCATATATTTT. It codes for CASSLGQIHSGNTIYF.

This clonotype was detected ten times or more. The chain has TRBV7-2 and TRBJ1-2, with 7 bases aligning to TRBD1. J lost 1 base, V lost 6 bases, and 8 bases had no gene match. CDR3 length: 15 amino acids. CDR1 and CDR2 (germline): SGHTA, FQGNSA. The CDR3 sequence: CASREGQSFNYGYTF. The CDR3 nucleotides read TGTGCCAGCAGGGAGGGACAGAGCTTTAACTATGGCTACACCTTC.

This clonotype was picked up many times. V usage is TRBV7-3 and J usage is TRBJ2-5; no firm D call. The CDR3 is 13 amino acids. The germline V and J ends were trimmed by 5 bases and 1 base, with 8 bases remaining between them. CDR1 and CDR2 (germline): SGHTA, FQGTGA. The DNA of the CDR3 is TGTGCCAGCAGCCAAGCCCCCCAAGAGACCCAGTACTTC. It translates to CASSQAPQETQYF.

This clonotype was picked up a small number of times. The V gene is TRBV10-1, the J gene TRBJ2-1; D is possibly TRBD1 (5 bases). Germline CDR1 WNHNN, CDR2 SYGVQD (reference sequence). V shed 4 bases and J shed 4 bases, with 8 bases lying between them. This CDR3 is built from 13 residues. CDR3 sequence reads: CASSGQNYNEQFF. CDR3 bases: TGCGCCAGCAGTGGACAGAATTACAATGAGCAGTTCTTC.

The chain uses TRBV14 and TRBJ2-1, with 10 positions matching TRBD2. Germline V gene data show CDR1 as SGHDN and CDR2 as FVKESK. J gave up 8 bases and V 7 bases, and 23 bases lay outside the gene matches. The CDR3 sequence is 19 residues long. The CDR3 here is CASIRDRCQRGGPWDEQFF. The CDR3 bases are TGTGCCAGCATTCGGGACAGGTGTCAGCGGGGGGGCCCTTGGGATGAGCAGTTCTTC.

J is TRBJ1-4 and V is TRBV14, with TRBD1 identical over 9 bases. The V and J ends lost 4 bases and 2 bases, in that order; junction bases with no gene match: 8. The CDR3 has 17 residues. Germline V CDR1 and CDR2: SGHDN, FVKESK. The DNA of the CDR3 is TGTGCCAGCAGCCTGGGACAGGGAGTCTCGACTAATGAAAAACTGTTTTTT. This encodes CASSLGQGVSTNEKLFF.

At least ten counts were recorded for this clonotype. The chain couples TRBV19 to TRBJ2-1; the D gene is possibly TRBD2 (6 bases). The CDR3 covers 17 residues. V gave up 0 bases and J gave up 6 bases, with 18 bases separating them. The V gene's germline CDR1 is LNHDA and CDR2 SQIVND (reference sequence). CDR3 DNA: TGTGCCAGTAGTATAGATCCGGTAGCGGCAGGTATCAATGAGCAGTTCTTC. Translating gives CASSIDPVAAGINEQFF. Combining the CDR3 with reference TRBV19 and TRBJ2-1 gives the whole variable domain DGGITQSPKYLFRKEGQNVTLSCEQNLNHDAMYWYRQDPGQGLRLIYYSQIVNDFQKGDIAEGYSVSREKKESFPLTVTSAQKNPTAFYLCASSIDPVAAGINEQFFGPGTRLTVL.

The genes are TRBV4-1 and TRBJ2-7; D is perhaps TRBD1 or TRBD2 (5 bases each). Trimming cost V 6 bases and J 4 bases, with 16 bases left between them. The CDR3 contains 14 residues. Germline V lookup: CDR1 MGHRA, CDR2 YSYEKL. The CDR3 protein is CASRPRDGEYEQYF. CDR3 DNA sequence: TGCGCCAGCAGACCCCGGGACGGAGAATACGAGCAGTACTTC.

This clonotype was observed at least ten times. A read error may produce the germline difference seen at one junction end. CDR3 nucleotides: TGTGCCAGCAGCAACACAGGGACCTACGTGCAGTACTTC. Translating it yields CASSNTGTYVQYF. This rearrangement joins TRBV7-8 to TRBJ2-7, with a weak D call TRBD1 (6 bases). The CDR3 has 13 amino acids. The germline V gene has CDR1 SGHVS and CDR2 FQNEAQ.

The rearrangement joins TRBV27 to TRBJ2-7; D unresolved. The V gene's germline CDR1 is MNHEY and CDR2 SMNVEV (reference sequence). This CDR3 region has 13 residues. Trimming stripped 5 bases from V and 6 bases from J, with 14 bases between. The CDR3 bases are TGTGCCAGCAGTCTCCAATCTACAGCCGAGCAGTACTTC. This sequence encodes CASSLQSTAEQYF.

The CDR3 nucleotides read TGTGCCAGCAGCTTGGGGGGCTCAACTTATGGCTACACCTTC. Protein sequence: CASSLGGSTYGYTF. The V gene is TRBV7-2, the J gene TRBJ1-2; TRBD1 is a possible D gene (6 bases). Germline V CDR1 and CDR2: SGHTA, FQGNSA. The CDR3 contains 14 residues. V dropped 3 bases and J dropped 5 bases, with 13 bases sitting between them. The full variable domain, rest sourced from reference TRBV7-2 and TRBJ1-2, is GAGVSQSPSNKVTEKGKDVELRCDPISGHTALYWYRQSLGQGLEFLIYFQGNSAPDKSGLPSDRFSAERTGGSVSTLTIQRTQQEDSAVYLCASSLGGSTYGYTFGSGTRLTVV.

This clonotype has just a few counts. The chain links TRBV10-3 to TRBJ2-2; D is undetermined. Germline V gives CDR1 ENHRY, CDR2 SYGVKD. The CDR3 covers 12 residues. Trimming took off 6 bases at V and 7 bases at J, with 9 bases between the two ends. CDR3 in amino acids: CAIRDRRGELFF. The DNA of the CDR3 is TGTGCCATCAGAGACCGGCGCGGGGAGCTGTTTTTT.

In the case of this clonotype: This may be a read error: a much more frequent sequence differs by one nucleotide. The rearrangement uses TRBV2 and TRBJ1-5; D ambiguous. The V gene lost 3 bases and the J gene lost 9 bases, with 12 bases spanning the gap. This CDR3 is 13 amino acids long. Germline V CDR1 and CDR2: SNHLY, FYNNEI. The CDR3: CASSESLEGPQHF. For the CDR3, the DNA is TGTGCCAGCAGTGAGAGTTTGGAGGGGCCCCAGCATTTT.

The chain recombines TRBV28 with TRBJ1-5, with a weak D call TRBD1 (5 bases). The CDR3 contains 16 residues. Germline V lookup: CDR1 MDHEN, CDR2 SYDVKM. Trimming left V 3 bases short and J 1 base short, with 13 bases between. CDR3 nucleotide sequence: TGTGCCAGCAGTTTGGGGCACGGGATGAGCAATCAGCCCCAGCATTTT. Translated, it gives CASSLGHGMSNQPQHF.

This clonotype has at least ten counts. The V and J genes are TRBV7-6 and TRBJ2-1; TRBD1 is a possible D gene (6 bases). The V gene's germline CDR1 is SGHVS and CDR2 FNYEAQ. Trimming pared 0 bases from V and 2 bases from J, leaving 23 bases between. The CDR3 runs to 20 residues. The CDR3 DNA reads as TGTGCCAGCAGCTTAGCCGGAACAGGTACCATAGGACAGACCTACAATGAGCAGTTCTTC. This gives the protein CASSLAGTGTIGQTYNEQFF.